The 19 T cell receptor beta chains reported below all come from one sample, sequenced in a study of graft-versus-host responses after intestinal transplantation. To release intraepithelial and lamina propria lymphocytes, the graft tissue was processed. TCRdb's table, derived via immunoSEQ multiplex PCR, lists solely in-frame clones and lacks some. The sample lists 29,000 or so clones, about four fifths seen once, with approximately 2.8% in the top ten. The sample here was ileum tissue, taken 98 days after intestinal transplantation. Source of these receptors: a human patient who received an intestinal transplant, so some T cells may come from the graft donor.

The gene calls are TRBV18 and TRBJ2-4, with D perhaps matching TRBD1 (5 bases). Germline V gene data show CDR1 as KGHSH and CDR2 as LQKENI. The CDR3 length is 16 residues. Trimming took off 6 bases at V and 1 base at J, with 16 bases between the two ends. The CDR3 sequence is CASSPDSPGAKNIQYF. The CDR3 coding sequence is TGTGCCAGCTCTCCCGACAGCCCTGGGGCCAAAAACATTCAGTACTTC. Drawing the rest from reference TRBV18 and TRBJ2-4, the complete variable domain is NAGVMQNPRHLVRRRGQEARLRCSPMKGHSHVYWYRQLPEEGLKFMVYLQKENIIDESGMPKERFSAEFPKEGPSILRIQQVVRGDSAAYFCASSPDSPGAKNIQYFGAGTRLSVL.

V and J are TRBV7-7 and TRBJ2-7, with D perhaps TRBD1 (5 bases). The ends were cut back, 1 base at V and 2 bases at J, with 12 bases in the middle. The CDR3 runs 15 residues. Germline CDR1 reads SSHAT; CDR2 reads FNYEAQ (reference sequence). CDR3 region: CASSLGQGQAYEQYF. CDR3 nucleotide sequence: TGTGCCAGCAGCTTAGGGCAGGGCCAAGCCTACGAGCAGTACTTC.

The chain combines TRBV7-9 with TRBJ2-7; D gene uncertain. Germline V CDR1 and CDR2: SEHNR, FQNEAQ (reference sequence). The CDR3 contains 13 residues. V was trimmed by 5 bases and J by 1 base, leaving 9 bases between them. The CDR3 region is CASSKRDSYEQYF. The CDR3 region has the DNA TGTGCCAGCAGCAAAAGGGATTCCTACGAGCAGTACTTC.

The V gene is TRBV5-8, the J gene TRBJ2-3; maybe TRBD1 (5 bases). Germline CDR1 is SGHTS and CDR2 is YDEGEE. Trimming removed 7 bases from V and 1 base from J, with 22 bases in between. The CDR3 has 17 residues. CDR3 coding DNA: TGTGCCAGCGACCAGGGAAAAAGAGCGCTGGGCACAGATACGCAGTATTTT. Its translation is CASDQGKRALGTDTQYF.

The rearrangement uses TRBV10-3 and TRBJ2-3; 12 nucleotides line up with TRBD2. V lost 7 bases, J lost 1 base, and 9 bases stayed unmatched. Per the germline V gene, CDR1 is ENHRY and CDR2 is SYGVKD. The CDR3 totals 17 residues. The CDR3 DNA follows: TGTGCCATCACCTCAAGCTGGACTAGCGGGGGCACAGATACGCAGTATTTT. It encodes CAITSSWTSGGTDTQYF.

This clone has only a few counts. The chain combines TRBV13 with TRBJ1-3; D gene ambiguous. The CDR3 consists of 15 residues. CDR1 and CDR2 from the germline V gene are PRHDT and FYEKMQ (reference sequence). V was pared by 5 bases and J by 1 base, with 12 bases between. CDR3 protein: CASSPWTVSGNTIYF. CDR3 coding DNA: TGTGCCAGCAGCCCCTGGACGGTTTCTGGAAACACCATATATTTT. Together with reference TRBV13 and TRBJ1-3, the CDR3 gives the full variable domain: AAGVIQSPRHLIKEKRETATLKCYPIPRHDTVYWYQQGPGQDPQFLISFYEKMQSDKGSIPDRFSAQQFSDYHSELNMSSLELGDSALYFCASSPWTVSGNTIYFGEGSWLTVV.

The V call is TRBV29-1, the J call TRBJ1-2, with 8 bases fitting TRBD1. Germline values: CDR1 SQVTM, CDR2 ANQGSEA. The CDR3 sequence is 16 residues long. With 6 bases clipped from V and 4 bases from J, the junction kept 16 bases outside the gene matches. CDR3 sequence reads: CSVIDRGRGDGYGYTF. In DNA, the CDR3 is TGCAGCGTCATTGACAGGGGAAGGGGGGACGGCTATGGCTACACCTTC.

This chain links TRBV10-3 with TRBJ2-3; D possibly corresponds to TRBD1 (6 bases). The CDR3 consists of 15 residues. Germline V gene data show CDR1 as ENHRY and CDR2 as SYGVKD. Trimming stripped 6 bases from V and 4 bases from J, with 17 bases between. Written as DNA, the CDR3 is TGTGCCATCAGAGGGGGAACTAGGAGCCCAGATACGCAGTATTTT. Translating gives CAIRGGTRSPDTQYF.

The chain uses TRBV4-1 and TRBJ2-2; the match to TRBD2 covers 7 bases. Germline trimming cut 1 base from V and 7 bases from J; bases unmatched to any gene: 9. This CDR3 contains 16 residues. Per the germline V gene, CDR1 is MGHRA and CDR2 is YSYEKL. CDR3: CASSQVAGEMGGELFF. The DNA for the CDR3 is TGCGCCAGCAGCCAAGTGGCGGGGGAGATGGGCGGGGAGCTGTTTTTT.

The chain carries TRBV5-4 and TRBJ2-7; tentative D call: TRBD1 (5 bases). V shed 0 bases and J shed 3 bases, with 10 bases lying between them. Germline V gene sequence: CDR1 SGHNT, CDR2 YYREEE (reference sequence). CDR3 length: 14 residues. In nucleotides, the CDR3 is TGTGCCAGCAGCTTGGGTTGGCAGGGCTACGAGCAGTACTTC. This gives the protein CASSLGWQGYEQYF.

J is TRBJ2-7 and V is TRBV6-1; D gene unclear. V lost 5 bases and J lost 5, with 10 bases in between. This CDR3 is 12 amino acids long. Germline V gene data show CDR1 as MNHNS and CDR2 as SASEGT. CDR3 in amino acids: CASSPGVDEQYF. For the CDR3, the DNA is TGTGCCAGCAGTCCTGGGGTTGACGAGCAGTACTTC.

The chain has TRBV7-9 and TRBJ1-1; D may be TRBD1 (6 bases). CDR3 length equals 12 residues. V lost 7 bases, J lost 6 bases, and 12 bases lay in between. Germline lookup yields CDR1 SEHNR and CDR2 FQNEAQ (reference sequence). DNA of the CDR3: TGTGCCAGCAACAGGGTTTCGGCTGAAGCTTTCTTT. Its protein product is CASNRVSAEAFF.

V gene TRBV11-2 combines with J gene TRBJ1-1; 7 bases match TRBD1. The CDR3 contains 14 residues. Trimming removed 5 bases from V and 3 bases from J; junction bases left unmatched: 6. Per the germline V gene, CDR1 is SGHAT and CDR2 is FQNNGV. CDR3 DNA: TGTGCCAGCAGCCATAGACAGGGAGACACTGAAGCTTTCTTT. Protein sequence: CASSHRQGDTEAFF.

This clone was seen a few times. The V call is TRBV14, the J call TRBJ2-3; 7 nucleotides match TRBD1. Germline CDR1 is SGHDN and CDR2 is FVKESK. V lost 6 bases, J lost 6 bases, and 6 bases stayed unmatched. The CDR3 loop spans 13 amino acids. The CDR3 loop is CASRRDRRDTQYF. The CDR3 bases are TGTGCCAGCAGAAGGGACAGAAGGGATACGCAGTATTTT.

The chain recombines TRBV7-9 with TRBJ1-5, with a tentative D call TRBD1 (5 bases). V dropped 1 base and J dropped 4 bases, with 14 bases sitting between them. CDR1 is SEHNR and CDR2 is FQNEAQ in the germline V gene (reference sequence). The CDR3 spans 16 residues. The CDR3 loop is CASSLVAAGVNQPQHF. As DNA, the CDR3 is TGTGCCAGCAGCTTAGTGGCTGCGGGGGTAAATCAGCCCCAGCATTTT.

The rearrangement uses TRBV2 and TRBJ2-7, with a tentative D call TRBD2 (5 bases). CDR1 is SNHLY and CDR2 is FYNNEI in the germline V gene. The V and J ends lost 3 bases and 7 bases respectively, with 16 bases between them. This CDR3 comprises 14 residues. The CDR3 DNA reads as TGTGCCAGCAGTGAGAGGAGTTATACGGGGGAGCAGTACTTC. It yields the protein CASSERSYTGEQYF.

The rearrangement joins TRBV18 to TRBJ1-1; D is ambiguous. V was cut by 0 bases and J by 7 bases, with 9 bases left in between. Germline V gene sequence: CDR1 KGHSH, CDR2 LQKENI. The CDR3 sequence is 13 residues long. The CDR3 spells CASSPPVRVEAFF. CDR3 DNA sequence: TGTGCCAGCTCACCACCAGTCAGAGTTGAAGCTTTCTTT.

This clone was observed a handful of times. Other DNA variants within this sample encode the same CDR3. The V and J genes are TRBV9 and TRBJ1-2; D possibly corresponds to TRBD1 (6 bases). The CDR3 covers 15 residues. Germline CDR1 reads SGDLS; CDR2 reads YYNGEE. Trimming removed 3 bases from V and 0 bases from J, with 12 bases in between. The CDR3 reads CASSAETGANYGYTF. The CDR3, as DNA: TGTGCCAGCAGCGCCGAGACAGGCGCTAACTATGGCTACACCTTC. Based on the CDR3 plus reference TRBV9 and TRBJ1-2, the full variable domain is DSGVTQTPKHLITATGQRVTLRCSPRSGDLSVYWYQQSLDQGLQFLIQYYNGEERAKGNILERFSAQQFPDLHSELNLSSLELGDSALYFCASSAETGANYGYTFGSGTRLTVV.

This CDR3 is CASSFPSGAGETQYF. The CDR3 nucleotides are TGCGCCAGCAGCTTTCCTAGCGGAGCGGGTGAGACCCAGTACTTC. V gene TRBV5-1 combines with J gene TRBJ2-5, with 7 positions matching TRBD2. This CDR3 contains 15 residues. V shed 2 bases and J 5 bases; nucleotides not matched to a gene: 9. In germline, CDR1 is SGHRS, CDR2 YFSETQ.